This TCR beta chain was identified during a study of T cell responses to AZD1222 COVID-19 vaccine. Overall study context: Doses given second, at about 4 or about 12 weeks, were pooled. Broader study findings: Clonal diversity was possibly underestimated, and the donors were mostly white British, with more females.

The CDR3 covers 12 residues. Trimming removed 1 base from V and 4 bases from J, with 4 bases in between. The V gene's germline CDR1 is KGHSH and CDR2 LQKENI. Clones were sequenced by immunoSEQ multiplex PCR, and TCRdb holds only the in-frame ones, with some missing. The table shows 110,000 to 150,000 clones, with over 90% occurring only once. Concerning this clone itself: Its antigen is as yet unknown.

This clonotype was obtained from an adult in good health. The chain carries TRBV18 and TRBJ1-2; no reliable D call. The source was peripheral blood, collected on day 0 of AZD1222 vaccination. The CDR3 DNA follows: TGTGCCAGCTCACCACGCGGCTATGGCTACACCTTC. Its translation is CASSPRGYGYTF.